Listed below are T cell receptor beta chains from one sample, sequenced in a study of blood T cell repertoires in COVID-19. TCRdb's table, derived via immunoSEQ multiplex PCR, lists solely in-frame clones and lacks some. The sample carries about 210,000 clones, roughly 77% recorded once. Sequencing used PBMCs or T cells enriched from blood (not recorded which). Receptors originate from a man between 40 and 49 years old who had recovered from COVID-19. CDR3s include the opening cysteine and the closing phenylalanine or tryptophan. The D gene is left open where the match is weak. Clone size is given for some rows only: seen once, a few or many times, or a class if the clone is expanded.

d_gene	abundance	v_gene	j_gene	CDR3nt	CDR3aa
TRBD1	.	TRBV7-6	TRBJ1-2	TGTGCCAGCAGCGCTCTTCCCCCCCCCACAGGGGTGTACACCTTC	CASSALPPPTGVYTF
.	few	TRBV2	TRBJ2-5	TGTGCCAGCAGTGGAATTTTGGGGGAGGACGTGACCCAGTACTTC	CASSGILGEDVTQYF
.	.	TRBV5-1	TRBJ1-1	TGCGCCAGCAGAGTGGAGAGCGCTGAAGCTTTCTTT	CASRVESAEAFF
.	.	TRBV6-6	TRBJ1-2	TGTGCCACCCAGGGTTCCCTCTATGGCTACACCTTC	CATQGSLYGYTF
.	.	TRBV25-1	TRBJ1-6	TGTGCCAGCAGCGAGTCCCGGGGAAGTGGTTCACCCCTCCACTTT	CASSESRGSGSPLHF
.	few	TRBV5-1	TRBJ2-2	TGCGCCAGCACCCCTTCCCAGGGTTTCTCGGGGGAGCTGTTTTTT	CASTPSQGFSGELFF
TRBD2	.	TRBV5-1	TRBJ2-1	TGCGCCACCTCCGGGATCGGGGGGAGTGAGCAGTTCTTC	CATSGIGGSEQFF
TRBD1	.	TRBV3-1/TRBV3-2	TRBJ2-2	TGTGCCAGCAGCTTCCTCTTGGACAGGGCGAACACCGGGGAGCTGTTTTTT	CASSFLLDRANTGELFF
.	few	TRBV9	TRBJ2-7	TGTGCCAGCAGCGTAGGGCCTAGCGACTCCTACGAGCAGTACTTC	CASSVGPSDSYEQYF
.	once	TRBV9	TRBJ2-7	TGTGCCAGCAGCTCCCCGTGGGGAGGTAACGAGCAGTACTTC	CASSSPWGGNEQYF
.	.	TRBV19	TRBJ1-1	TGTGCCAGTGCCCCGGGGGGGGGCCGTGAAGCTTTCTTT	CASAPGGGREAFF
TRBD1	.	TRBV18	TRBJ1-1	TGTGCATCGGCAGGGGGCCCCGGTATCAACACTGAAGCTTTCTTT	CASAGGPGINTEAFF
.	.	TRBV5-1	TRBJ2-3	TGCGCCAGCAGCTTTACGGACTCGACTGATACGCAGTATTTT	CASSFTDSTDTQYF
.	.	TRBV10-3	TRBJ2-1	TGTGCCATCAGTGAGAGAGGGGGCAATGAGCAGTTCTTC	CAISERGGNEQFF
.	.	TRBV18	TRBJ1-6	TGTGCCAGCCGGAGGGGTACAGATAATTCACCCCTCCACTTT	CASRRGTDNSPLHF
.	.	TRBV9	TRBJ2-3	TGTGCCAGCAGCGTAGGCGGGGCAGATACGCAGTATTTT	CASSVGGADTQYF
.	.	TRBV6-5	TRBJ1-2	TGTGCCAGCAGTTACTCGGGCACCGTCCTCAACTATGGCTACACCTTC	CASSYSGTVLNYGYTF
TRBD1	.	TRBV4-1	TRBJ1-3	TGCGCCAGCAGCCATCCCCGACAGGGTTATGGAAACACCATATATTTT	CASSHPRQGYGNTIYF
TRBD1	.	TRBV7-8	TRBJ2-3	TGTGCCAGCAGCTTGCGGGACAGGGGAACAGATACGCAGTATTTT	CASSLRDRGTDTQYF
TRBD2	.	TRBV19	TRBJ2-7	TGTGCCAGTAGTCCGGGGAGGGGCCGGGGGGACTACGAGCAGTACTTC	CASSPGRGRGDYEQYF
TRBD1	.	TRBV7-2	TRBJ1-2	TGTGCCAGCAGCTTAGGACAGGGGGCTAGCTATGGCTACACCTTC	CASSLGQGASYGYTF
TRBD2	.	TRBV5-6	TRBJ2-2	TGTGCCAGCAGCTGGGGGGGACTTACGAACACCGGGGAGCTGTTTTTT	CASSWGGLTNTGELFF
.	.	TRBV18	TRBJ2-1	TGTGCCAGCTCACTTCCTGGCCCCAGGGTTACGTTCTTC	CASSLPGPRVTFF